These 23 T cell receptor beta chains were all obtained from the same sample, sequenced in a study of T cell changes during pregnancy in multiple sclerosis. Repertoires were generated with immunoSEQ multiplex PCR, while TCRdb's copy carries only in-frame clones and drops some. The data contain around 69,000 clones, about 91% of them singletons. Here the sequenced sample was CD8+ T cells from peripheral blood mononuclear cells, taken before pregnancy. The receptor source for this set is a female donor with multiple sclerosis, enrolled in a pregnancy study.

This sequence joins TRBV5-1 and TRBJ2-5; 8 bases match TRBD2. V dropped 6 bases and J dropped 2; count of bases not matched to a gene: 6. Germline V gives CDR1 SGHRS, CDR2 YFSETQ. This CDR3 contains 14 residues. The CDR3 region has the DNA TGCGCCAGCAATCGGGGGGGATGGCAAGAGACCCAGTACTTC. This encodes CASNRGGWQETQYF.

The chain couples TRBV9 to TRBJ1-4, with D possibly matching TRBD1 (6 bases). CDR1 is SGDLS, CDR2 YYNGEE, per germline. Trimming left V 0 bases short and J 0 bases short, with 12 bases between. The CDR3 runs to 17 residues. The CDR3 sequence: CASSVGGGQTTNEKLFF. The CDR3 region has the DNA TGTGCCAGCAGCGTAGGGGGGGGGCAGACAACTAATGAAAAACTGTTTTTT.

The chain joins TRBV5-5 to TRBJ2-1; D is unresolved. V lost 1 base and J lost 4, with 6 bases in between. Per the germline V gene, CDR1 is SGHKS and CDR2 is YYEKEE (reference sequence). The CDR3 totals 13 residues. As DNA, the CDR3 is TGTGCCAGCAGCTTGTCACAATACAATGAGCAGTTCTTC. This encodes CASSLSQYNEQFF.

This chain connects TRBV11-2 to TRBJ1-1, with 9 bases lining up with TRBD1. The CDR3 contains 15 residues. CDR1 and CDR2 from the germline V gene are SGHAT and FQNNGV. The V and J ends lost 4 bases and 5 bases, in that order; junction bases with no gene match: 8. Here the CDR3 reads CASSSRQGGSTEAFF. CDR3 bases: TGTGCCAGCAGCTCCAGACAGGGGGGGAGTACTGAAGCTTTCTTT.

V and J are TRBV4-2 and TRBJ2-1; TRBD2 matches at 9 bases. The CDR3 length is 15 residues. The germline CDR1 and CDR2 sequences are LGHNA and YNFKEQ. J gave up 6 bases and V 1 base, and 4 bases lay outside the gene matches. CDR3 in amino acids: CASSQASGGSNEQFF. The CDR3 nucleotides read TGTGCCAGCAGCCAAGCCAGCGGGGGGTCCAATGAGCAGTTCTTC.

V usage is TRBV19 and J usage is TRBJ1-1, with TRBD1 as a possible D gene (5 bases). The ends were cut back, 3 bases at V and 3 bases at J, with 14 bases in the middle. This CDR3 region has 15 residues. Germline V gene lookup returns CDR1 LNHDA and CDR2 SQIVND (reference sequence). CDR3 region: CASSISRVGDTEAFF. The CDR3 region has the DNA TGTGCCAGTAGTATCAGCAGGGTTGGGGACACTGAAGCTTTCTTT.

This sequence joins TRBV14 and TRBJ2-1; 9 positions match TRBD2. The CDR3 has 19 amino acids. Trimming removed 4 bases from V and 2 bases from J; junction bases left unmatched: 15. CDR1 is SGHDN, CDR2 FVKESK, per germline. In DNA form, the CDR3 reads TGTGCCAGCAGCCTATCTTCAGGAGGCGGGGGGGCACCCTACAATGAGCAGTTCTTC. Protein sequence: CASSLSSGGGGAPYNEQFF.

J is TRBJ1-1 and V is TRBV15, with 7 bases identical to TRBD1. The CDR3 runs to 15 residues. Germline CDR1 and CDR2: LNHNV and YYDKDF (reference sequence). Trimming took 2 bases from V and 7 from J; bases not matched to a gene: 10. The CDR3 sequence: CATSRNRDSSIEAFF. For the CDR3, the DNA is TGTGCCACCAGCAGAAACAGGGACAGTAGTATTGAAGCTTTCTTT.

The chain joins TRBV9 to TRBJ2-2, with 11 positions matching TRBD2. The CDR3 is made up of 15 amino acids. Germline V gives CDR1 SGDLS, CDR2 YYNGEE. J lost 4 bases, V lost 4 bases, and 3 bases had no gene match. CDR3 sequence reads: CASSPGTSGTGELFF. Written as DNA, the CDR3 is TGTGCCAGCAGCCCGGGGACTAGCGGCACCGGGGAGCTGTTTTTT.

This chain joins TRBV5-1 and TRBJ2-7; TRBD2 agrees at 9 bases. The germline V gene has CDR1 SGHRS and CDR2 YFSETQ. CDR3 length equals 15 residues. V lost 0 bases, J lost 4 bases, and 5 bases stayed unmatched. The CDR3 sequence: CASSLASSGTYEQYF. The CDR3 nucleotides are TGCGCCAGCAGCTTGGCCTCTAGCGGGACTTACGAGCAGTACTTC.

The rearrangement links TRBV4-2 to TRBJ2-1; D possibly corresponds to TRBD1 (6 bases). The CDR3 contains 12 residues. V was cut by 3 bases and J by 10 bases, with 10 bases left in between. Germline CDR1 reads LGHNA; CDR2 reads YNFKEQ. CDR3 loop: CASSHGGQEQFF. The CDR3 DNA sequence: TGTGCCAGCAGCCATGGGGGCCAGGAGCAGTTCTTC.

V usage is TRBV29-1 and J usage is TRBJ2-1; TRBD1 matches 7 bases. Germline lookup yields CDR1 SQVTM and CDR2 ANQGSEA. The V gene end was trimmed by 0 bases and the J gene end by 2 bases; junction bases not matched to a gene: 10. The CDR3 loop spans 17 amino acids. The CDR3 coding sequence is TGCAGCGTTGAAGAAAGGGGAGACAGGGTTGCCTACAATGAGCAGTTCTTC. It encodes CSVEERGDRVAYNEQFF.

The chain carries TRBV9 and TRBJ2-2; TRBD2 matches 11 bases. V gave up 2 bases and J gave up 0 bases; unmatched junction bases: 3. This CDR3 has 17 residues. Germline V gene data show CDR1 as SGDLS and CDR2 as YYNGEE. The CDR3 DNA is TGTGCCAGCAGCGTTTATAGCGGGGGGGCGAACACCGGGGAGCTGTTTTTT. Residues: CASSVYSGGANTGELFF.

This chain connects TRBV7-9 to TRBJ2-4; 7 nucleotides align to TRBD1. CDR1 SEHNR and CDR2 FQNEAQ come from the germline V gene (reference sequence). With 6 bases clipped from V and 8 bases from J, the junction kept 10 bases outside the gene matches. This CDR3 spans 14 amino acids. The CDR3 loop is CASSRVATGDIQYF. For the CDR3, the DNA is TGTGCCAGCAGTCGAGTTGCAACAGGGGACATTCAGTACTTC. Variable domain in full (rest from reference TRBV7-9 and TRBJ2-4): DTGVSQNPRHKITKRGQNVTFRCDPISEHNRLYWYRQTLGQGPEFLTYFQNEAQLEKSRLLSDRFSAERPKGSFSTLEIQRTEQGDSAMYLCASSRVATGDIQYFGAGTRLSVL.

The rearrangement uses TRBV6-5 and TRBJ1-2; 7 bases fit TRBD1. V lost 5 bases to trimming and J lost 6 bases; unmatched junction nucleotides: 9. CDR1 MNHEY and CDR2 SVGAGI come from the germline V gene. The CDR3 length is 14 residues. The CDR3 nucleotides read TGTGCCAGCAGTACCCGACAGGGCTTGAATGGCTACACCTTC. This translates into CASSTRQGLNGYTF.

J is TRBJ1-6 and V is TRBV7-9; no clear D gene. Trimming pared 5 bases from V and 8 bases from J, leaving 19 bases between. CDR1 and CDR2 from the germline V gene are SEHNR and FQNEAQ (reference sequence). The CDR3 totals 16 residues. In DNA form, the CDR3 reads TGTGCCAGCAGCCCAAAAGGAGTCGCATTTGATTCACCCCTCCACTTT. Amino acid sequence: CASSPKGVAFDSPLHF.

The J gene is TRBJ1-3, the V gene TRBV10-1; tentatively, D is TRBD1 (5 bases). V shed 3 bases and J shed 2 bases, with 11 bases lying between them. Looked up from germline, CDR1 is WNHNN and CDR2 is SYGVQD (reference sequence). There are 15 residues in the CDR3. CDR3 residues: CASSELCRAGNTIYF. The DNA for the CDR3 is TGCGCCAGCAGTGAATTATGCAGGGCTGGAAACACCATATATTTT.

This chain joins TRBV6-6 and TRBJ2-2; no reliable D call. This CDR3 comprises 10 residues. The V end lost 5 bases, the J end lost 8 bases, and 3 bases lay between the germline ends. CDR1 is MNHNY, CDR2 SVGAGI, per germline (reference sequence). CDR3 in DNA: TGTGCCAGCAGTCGTGGGGAGCTGTTTTTT. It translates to CASSRGELFF.

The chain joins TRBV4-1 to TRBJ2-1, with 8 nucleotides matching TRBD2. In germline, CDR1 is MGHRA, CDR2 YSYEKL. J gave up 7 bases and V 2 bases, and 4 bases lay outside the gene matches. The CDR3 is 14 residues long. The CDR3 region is CASSQPGGVNEQFF. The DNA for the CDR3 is TGCGCCAGCAGCCAACCCGGGGGGGTGAATGAGCAGTTCTTC.

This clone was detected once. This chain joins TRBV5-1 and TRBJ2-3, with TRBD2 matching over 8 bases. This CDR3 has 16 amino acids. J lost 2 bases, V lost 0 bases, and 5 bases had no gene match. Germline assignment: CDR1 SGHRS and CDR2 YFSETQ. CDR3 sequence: CASSLDTRGDTDTQYF. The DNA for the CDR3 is TGCGCCAGCAGCTTGGACACGCGGGGGGACACAGATACGCAGTATTTT.

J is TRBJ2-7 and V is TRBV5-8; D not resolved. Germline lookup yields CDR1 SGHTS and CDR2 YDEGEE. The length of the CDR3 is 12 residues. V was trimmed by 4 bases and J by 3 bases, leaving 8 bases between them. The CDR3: CASSRNNYEQYF. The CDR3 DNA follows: TGTGCCAGCAGCCGCAACAACTACGAGCAGTACTTC.

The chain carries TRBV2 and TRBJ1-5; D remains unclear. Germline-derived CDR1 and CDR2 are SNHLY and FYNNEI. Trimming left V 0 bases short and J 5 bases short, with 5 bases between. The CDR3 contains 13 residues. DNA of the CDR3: TGTGCCAGCAGTGAAGCTGGAGATCAGCCCCAGCATTTT. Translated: CASSEAGDQPQHF.

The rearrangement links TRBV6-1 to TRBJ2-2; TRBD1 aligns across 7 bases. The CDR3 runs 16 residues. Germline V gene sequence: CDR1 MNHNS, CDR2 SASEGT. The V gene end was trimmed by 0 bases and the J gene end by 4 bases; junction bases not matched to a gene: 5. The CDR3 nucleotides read TGTGCCAGCAGTGAAGCTAAGGGGGCTGGCACCGGGGAGCTGTTTTTT. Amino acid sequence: CASSEAKGAGTGELFF.